This T cell receptor (beta chain) was obtained from a study of blood T cell repertoires in COVID-19. CDR3 length equals 15 residues. Germline lookup yields CDR1 SNHLY and CDR2 FYNNEI. Trimming cost V 7 bases and J 1 base; bases outside gene matches: 8. The table came from immunoSEQ multiplex PCR; TCRdb's copy has only in-frame clones and leaves some out. The top ten hold roughly 3.5% of the sample, which has about 140,000 clones, approximately 84% seen once. The TCR was taken from a woman in her 50s with acute COVID-19. Sequencing was performed on PBMCs or T cells enriched from blood (not recorded which). This chain uses TRBV2 with TRBJ2-7, with 9 bases matching TRBD1. The CDR3 DNA reads as TGTGCCAGCAATTCCCTGGGACAGGGATCCTACGAGCAGTACTTC. Its translation: CASNSLGQGSYEQYF.